The 28 T cell receptor beta chains below were found in one sample sequenced in a study of blood T cell repertoires in COVID-19. Generated by immunoSEQ multiplex PCR, the TCRdb table keeps only in-frame clones and is missing some. Of 250,000 or so clones detected, roughly nine tenths appear once; the ten largest clones hold around 4.6%. Sequencing was performed on peripheral blood. The source of these receptors is a middle-aged woman who had recovered from COVID-19.

The V call is TRBV12-3 or TRBV12-4, the J call TRBJ1-1, with TRBD1 as a possible D gene (5 bases). The CDR3 has 13 amino acids. The V and J ends lost 3 bases and 6 bases respectively, with 11 bases between them. The DNA of the CDR3 is TGTGCCAGCAGTTTCAGGGATTCTGCTGAAGCTTTCTTT. Amino acids: CASSFRDSAEAFF.

This chain joins TRBV10-3 and TRBJ2-5; 13 bases map to TRBD2. This CDR3 is 16 amino acids long. Trimming took 4 bases from V and 4 from J; bases not matched to a gene: 6. Germline CDR1 ENHRY, CDR2 SYGVKD. The CDR3 sequence: CAISVAGTSGAETQYF. CDR3 DNA sequence: TGTGCCATCAGTGTAGCCGGGACTAGCGGGGCAGAGACCCAGTACTTC.

The chain joins TRBV10-2 to TRBJ1-5, with 7 nucleotides matching TRBD1. V was clipped by 5 bases and J by 6 bases; unmatched bases: 7. The germline gives CDR1 WSHSY, CDR2 SAAADI. The CDR3 spans 14 residues. CDR3 nucleotides: TGCGCCAGCAGTATACAGGGGACCCCTCAGCCCCAGCATTTT. Amino acids: CASSIQGTPQPQHF.

This clone occurred once. This sequence joins TRBV25-1 and TRBJ1-2, with 10 nucleotides matching TRBD1. The germline CDR1 and CDR2 sequences are MGHDK and SYGVNS. Trimming removed 4 bases from V and 6 bases from J; junction bases left unmatched: 5. This CDR3 is built from 14 residues. In DNA, the CDR3 is TGTGCCAGCAGTGCCAATGACAGGGGGCATGGCTACACCTTC. It encodes CASSANDRGHGYTF.

The chain links TRBV7-8 to TRBJ2-3; 14 bases align to TRBD2. After removal of 4 bases from V and 3 bases from J, the junction contained 6 bases not matched to a gene. From germline, CDR1 is SGHVS and CDR2 FQNEAQ. The CDR3 is 17 residues long. The CDR3 is CASSSERTSGRTDTQYF. DNA for the CDR3: TGTGCCAGCAGCTCCGAAAGGACTAGCGGGAGGACAGATACGCAGTATTTT.

The chain employs TRBV7-2 and TRBJ2-3; TRBD1 is a possible D gene (6 bases). Germline loops: CDR1 SGHTA, CDR2 FQGNSA. There are 13 residues in the CDR3. V shed 5 bases and J shed 6 bases, with 12 bases lying between them. DNA for the CDR3: TGTGCCAGCAGCGCAAGAGACAGGGATACGCAGTATTTT. Translated: CASSARDRDTQYF.

The genes are TRBV6-5 and TRBJ2-1; perhaps TRBD1 as D (7 bases). Trimming cost V 0 bases and J 10 bases, with 13 bases left between them. CDR1 and CDR2 (germline): MNHEY, SVGAGI. The CDR3 loop spans 14 amino acids. This CDR3 reads CASSYSAGGSEQFF. CDR3 nucleotides: TGTGCCAGCAGTTACTCGGCAGGGGGGAGCGAGCAGTTCTTC.

The rearrangement joins TRBV10-1 to TRBJ2-1, with 8 bases matching TRBD2. Per germline, CDR1 WNHNN and CDR2 SYGVQD (reference sequence). V was clipped by 0 bases and J by 9 bases; unmatched bases: 7. The CDR3 length is 15 residues. CDR3 region: CASSESAGAGGEQFF. CDR3 nucleotides: TGCGCCAGCAGTGAGTCTGCGGGGGCGGGAGGTGAGCAGTTCTTC.

The gene calls are TRBV2 and TRBJ1-2, with D hard to call. CDR3 length: 13 residues. V was clipped by 4 bases and J by 3 bases, with 9 bases between them. Germline CDR1 reads SNHLY; CDR2 reads FYNNEI. CDR3 amino acids: CASSANGDYGYTF. The CDR3, as DNA: TGTGCCAGCAGTGCGAACGGGGACTATGGCTACACCTTC.

This chain uses TRBV7-9 with TRBJ2-7; D is perhaps TRBD1 (7 bases). CDR3 size: 14 residues. Germline V gene lookup returns CDR1 SEHNR and CDR2 FQNEAQ (reference sequence). Between the trimmed V and J ends, which lost 0 bases and 5 bases, there was a span of 11 bases. CDR3 DNA: TGTGCCAGCAGCTTAGCGGAGGGGGCCAACGAGCAGTACTTC. It encodes CASSLAEGANEQYF.

The chain carries TRBV2 and TRBJ2-2, with 8 bases that match TRBD1. The germline CDR1 and CDR2 sequences are SNHLY and FYNNEI. This CDR3 region has 15 residues. V lost 3 bases and J lost 7; bases outside the gene matches: 7. CDR3 residues: CASSDQGAQGGELFF. The CDR3 DNA reads TGTGCCAGCAGTGATCAGGGGGCGCAAGGCGGGGAGCTGTTTTTT. The variable domain in full, with the rest retrieved from reference TRBV2 and TRBJ2-2, is EPEVTQTPSHQVTQMGQEVILRCVPISNHLYFYWYRQILGQKVEFLVSFYNNEISEKSEIFDDQFSVERPDGSNFTLKIRSTKLEDSAMYFCASSDQGAQGGELFFGEGSRLTVL.

V usage is TRBV7-2 and J usage is TRBJ2-5; D perhaps matches TRBD2 (6 bases). CDR3 length equals 15 residues. Per the germline V gene, CDR1 is SGHTA and CDR2 is FQGNSA. The V and J ends lost 4 bases and 5 bases respectively, with 17 bases between them. The CDR3 region has the DNA TGTGCCAGCAGCTCCAGACTGGGACTCCCGGAGACCCAGTACTTC. Residues: CASSSRLGLPETQYF.

The rearrangement joins TRBV5-1 to TRBJ2-5; D is ambiguous. Per germline, CDR1 SGHRS and CDR2 YFSETQ. Trimming shortened V by 2 bases and J by 1 base, and 12 bases separated the two germline ends. The CDR3 extends over 15 amino acids. The CDR3 coding sequence is TGCGCCAGCAGCTTCTTGTTGGCGGTCCAAGAGACCCAGTACTTC. It specifies CASSFLLAVQETQYF.

The count of this clone is one. The chain links TRBV18 to TRBJ2-7; D is perhaps TRBD1 (5 bases). The V gene's germline CDR1 is KGHSH and CDR2 LQKENI. The ends were cut back, 6 bases at V and 5 bases at J, with 14 bases in the middle. This CDR3 region has 13 residues. CDR3 in DNA: TGTGCCAGCTCGCCCTCGAGCAGGGACGAGCAGTACGTC. It yields the protein CASSPSSRDEQYV.

The chain links TRBV7-3 to TRBJ2-1, with 11 bases identical to TRBD2. The J segment lost 7 bases and the V segment lost 5 bases, leaving 10 bases of the junction unmatched. Germline V gene data show CDR1 as SGHTA and CDR2 as FQGTGA. This CDR3 region has 16 residues. CDR3 sequence (DNA): TGTGCCAGCAGCCCCATAGCGGGGGGGATAAGGAATGAGCAGTTCTTC. Translation gives CASSPIAGGIRNEQFF.

The genes are TRBV28 and TRBJ1-2; unclear D gene. The germline V gene encodes CDR1 MDHEN and CDR2 SYDVKM. The V end lost 6 bases, the J end lost 6 bases, and 20 bases lay between the germline ends. This CDR3 is built from 15 residues. The CDR3 protein is CASSRPASGGHGYTF. CDR3 nucleotides: TGTGCCAGCAGCCGCCCCGCTTCCGGAGGGCATGGCTACACCTTC.

The chain carries TRBV2 and TRBJ2-5, with TRBD2 identical over 11 bases. The CDR3 is 16 residues long. Per the germline V gene, CDR1 is SNHLY and CDR2 is FYNNEI. V lost 1 base and J lost 2; bases outside the gene matches: 3. Here the CDR3 DNA reads TGTGCCAGCAGTGAAGACCTAGCGGGAGGACAAGAGACCCAGTACTTC. As protein: CASSEDLAGGQETQYF.

The rearrangement uses TRBV4-3 and TRBJ2-3, with 10 bases matching TRBD2. Trimming at V came to 0 bases and at J to 4 bases, leaving 10 bases not matched to a gene. The CDR3 spans 18 residues. CDR1 LGHNA and CDR2 YSLEER come from the germline V gene. The CDR3 protein is CASSQDPTSGTSSDTQYF. In DNA, the CDR3 is TGCGCCAGCAGCCAAGATCCTACTAGCGGGACTTCTTCAGATACGCAGTATTTT.

The chain is built from TRBV7-9 and TRBJ2-5, with 12 bases matching TRBD2. The V segment lost 2 bases and the J segment 5 bases; nucleotides outside the gene matches: 6. Germline CDR1 is SEHNR and CDR2 is FQNEAQ (reference sequence). The length of the CDR3 is 16 residues. DNA of the CDR3: TGTGCCAGCAGCTTATACGGACTAGCGGGGTCTGAGACCCAGTACTTC. Protein sequence: CASSLYGLAGSETQYF.

The rearrangement links TRBV19 to TRBJ1-5; possibly TRBD1 for D (6 bases). V lost 4 bases to trimming and J lost 5 bases, with 9 bases between them. Germline V gene data show CDR1 as LNHDA and CDR2 as SQIVND (reference sequence). This CDR3 is 13 amino acids long. This CDR3 is CASSKGHDQPQHF. The CDR3 DNA reads TGTGCCAGTAGTAAGGGACATGATCAGCCCCAGCATTTT.

Only one count was recorded for this clone. The chain combines TRBV6-5 with TRBJ1-2, with D tentatively TRBD1 (5 bases). The V end was cut by 5 bases, the J end by 1 base, with 11 bases between. Germline values: CDR1 MNHEY, CDR2 SVGAGI. This CDR3 is 14 amino acids long. CDR3 residues: CASSPDTINYGYTF. In DNA form, the CDR3 reads TGTGCCAGCAGTCCGGACACAATTAACTATGGCTACACCTTC.

The sample holds a few counts of this clone. The chain links TRBV7-9 to TRBJ2-3; TRBD2 matches at 9 bases. CDR3 length: 16 residues. V was pared by 4 bases and J by 2 bases, with 7 bases of the junction left unmatched. Germline values: CDR1 SEHNR, CDR2 FQNEAQ (reference sequence). CDR3 sequence reads: CASSSTTSGATDTQYF. The DNA of the CDR3 is TGTGCCAGCAGCTCAACGACTAGCGGAGCCACAGATACGCAGTATTTT.

The chain carries TRBV4-3 and TRBJ2-2; tentatively, D is TRBD2 (6 bases). CDR1 and CDR2 (germline): LGHNA, YSLEER. V lost 7 bases, J lost 0 bases, and 12 bases lay in between. The length of the CDR3 is 15 residues. The DNA of the CDR3 is TGCGCCAGCATCCGGGAGTTATCGAACACCGGGGAGCTGTTTTTT. Its protein is CASIRELSNTGELFF.

The V and J genes are TRBV7-2 and TRBJ1-2, with 9 bases identical to TRBD1. This CDR3 is built from 16 residues. The germline V gene has CDR1 SGHTA and CDR2 FQGNSA. V was pared by 5 bases and J by 7 bases, with 14 bases of the junction left unmatched. The CDR3 DNA is TGTGCCAGCAGCACTACAACCGGGACAGGGAGGTTTGGCTACACCTTC. Amino acids: CASSTTTGTGRFGYTF. Variable domain in full (rest from reference TRBV7-2 and TRBJ1-2): GAGVSQSPSNKVTEKGKDVELRCDPISGHTALYWYRQSLGQGLEFLIYFQGNSAPDKSGLPSDRFSAERTGGSVSTLTIQRTQQEDSAVYLCASSTTTGTGRFGYTFGSGTRLTVV.

The genes are TRBV4-1 and TRBJ2-1, with unresolved D. The V end was cut by 0 bases, the J end by 10 bases, with 13 bases between. The CDR3 is 14 residues long. Germline V lookup: CDR1 MGHRA, CDR2 YSYEKL. The CDR3 is CASSQEVAPREQFF. The CDR3 nucleotides read TGCGCCAGCAGCCAAGAAGTGGCGCCGAGGGAGCAGTTCTTC.

CDR3 sequence: CSGARKLSGRSTDTQYF. DNA of the CDR3: TGCAGCGGGGCCCGAAAGCTCAGCGGGAGAAGCACAGATACGCAGTATTTT. The rearrangement uses TRBV29-1 and TRBJ2-3, with 8 nucleotides matching TRBD2. Looked up from germline, CDR1 is SQVTM and CDR2 is ANQGSEA. Unmatched junction bases numbered 15, after V lost 7 bases and J lost 0 bases. The CDR3 consists of 17 residues.

The count of this clone is one. The rearrangement uses TRBV2 and TRBJ2-7; TRBD1 might be the D (6 bases). CDR3 length equals 13 residues. Trimming shortened V by 6 bases and J by 6 bases, and 15 bases separated the two germline ends. The germline CDR1 and CDR2 sequences are SNHLY and FYNNEI. The chain's CDR3 is CASRRDIGSEQYF. CDR3 bases: TGTGCCAGCAGACGGGACATTGGTAGCGAGCAGTACTTC.

The gene calls are TRBV18 and TRBJ2-1, with 8 bases identical to TRBD2. This CDR3 comprises 17 residues. J was trimmed by 5 bases and V by 6 bases; bases with no gene match: 15. In germline, CDR1 is KGHSH, CDR2 LQKENI. The CDR3 DNA reads as TGTGCCAGCTCTCCGTTTGGGGCTAGCGGGTATAACAATGAGCAGTTCTTC. Its protein is CASSPFGASGYNNEQFF.